These 25 T cell receptor beta chains came from one sample sequenced in a study of blood T cell repertoires in COVID-19. TCRdb keeps only in-frame clones here, not all; method: immunoSEQ multiplex PCR. There are about 520,000 clones in the sample; approximately 83% occur only once, and roughly 3.1% lies in the top ten. The sequencing sample was made of peripheral blood. These receptors all come from a human donor in a cohort sampled during active COVID-19.

The chain has TRBV11-3 and TRBJ1-1; no firm D call. Germline CDR1 and CDR2: SGHNT and YENEEA. V was pared by 0 bases and J by 2 bases, with 13 bases between. The CDR3 extends over 16 amino acids. As DNA, the CDR3 is TGTGCCAGCAGCTTAGAGAACGCCGGGAGAAACACTGAAGCTTTCTTT. Amino acid sequence: CASSLENAGRNTEAFF.

The V gene is TRBV30, the J gene TRBJ2-3; TRBD2 matches at 7 bases. The junction had 7 bases not matched to a gene; V was cut back by 1 base and J by 3 bases. Looked up from germline, CDR1 is GTSNPN and CDR2 is SVGIG (reference sequence). The CDR3 is 15 residues long. The CDR3 nucleotides read TGTGCCTGGAGTGGGGGGGGAGAGAGGACAGATACGCAGTATTTT. Amino acid sequence: CAWSGGGERTDTQYF.

A few counts support this clone. V and J are TRBV14 and TRBJ2-7; 7 nucleotides agree with TRBD1. This CDR3 has 13 amino acids. With 4 bases clipped from V and 5 bases from J, the junction kept 5 bases outside the gene matches. The germline CDR1 and CDR2 sequences are SGHDN and FVKESK. CDR3 region: CASSLGQRHEQYF. The CDR3 DNA reads as TGTGCCAGCAGCCTGGGACAGAGGCACGAGCAGTACTTC.

The chain joins TRBV6-6 to TRBJ2-7, with TRBD1 matching 8 bases. CDR3 length: 16 amino acids. The junction had 12 bases not matched to a gene; V was cut back by 6 bases and J by 2 bases. Germline-derived CDR1 and CDR2 are MNHNY and SVGAGI (reference sequence). The CDR3: CASSPFGQGIAYEQYF. The CDR3 nucleotides are TGTGCCAGCAGCCCCTTCGGACAGGGCATTGCCTACGAGCAGTACTTC.

The chain combines TRBV6-2 or TRBV6-3 with TRBJ1-5; D is perhaps TRBD1 (6 bases). The CDR3 consists of 14 residues. V dropped 6 bases and J dropped 5 bases, with 14 bases sitting between them. Germline V gene sequence: CDR1 MNHEY, CDR2 SVGEGT. CDR3 DNA: TGTGCCAGCAGCCTACAGGGTGGGGATCAGCCCCAGCATTTT. As protein: CASSLQGGDQPQHF.

The V and J genes are TRBV7-8 and TRBJ2-2; 7 bases fit TRBD2. Germline CDR1 reads SGHVS; CDR2 reads FQNEAQ. The CDR3 sequence is 15 residues long. J lost 4 bases, V lost 1 base, and 3 bases had no gene match. CDR3 in amino acids: CASSLGLAPTGELFF. CDR3 nucleotides: TGTGCCAGCAGCTTAGGACTAGCCCCCACCGGGGAGCTGTTTTTT.

CDR3: CASSETGGNTEAFF. The CDR3 nucleotides are TGTGCCAGCAGCGAAACAGGGGGGAACACTGAAGCTTTCTTT. The genes are TRBV7-3 and TRBJ1-1; 8 bases are a match to TRBD1. The germline V gene encodes CDR1 SGHTA and CDR2 FQGTGA. The CDR3 has 14 amino acids. The V and J ends lost 5 bases and 1 base, in that order; junction bases with no gene match: 3.

CDR3 sequence reads: CAWSVKVGQGNQPQHF. As DNA, the CDR3 is TGTGCCTGGAGCGTCAAAGTGGGACAGGGCAATCAGCCCCAGCATTTT. J is TRBJ1-5 and V is TRBV30, with 8 bases matching TRBD1. This CDR3 comprises 16 residues. With 3 bases clipped from V and 2 bases from J, the junction kept 9 bases outside the gene matches. The germline V gene encodes CDR1 GTSNPN and CDR2 SVGIG (reference sequence).

V gene TRBV11-2 combines with J gene TRBJ2-5; 10 nucleotides match TRBD2. V dropped 3 bases and J dropped 4; count of bases not matched to a gene: 5. This CDR3 region has 15 residues. CDR1 is SGHAT, CDR2 FQNNGV, per germline. CDR3 DNA: TGTGCCAGCAGCTTGTCTAGCGGGAGTCTAGAGACCCAGTACTTC. It specifies CASSLSSGSLETQYF. Looking up the rest from reference TRBV11-2 and TRBJ2-5 gives the full variable domain: EAGVAQSPRYKIIEKRQSVAFWCNPISGHATLYWYQQILGQGPKLLIQFQNNGVVDDSQLPKDRFSAERLKGVDSTLKIQPAKLEDSAVYLCASSLSSGSLETQYFGPGTRLLVL.

V gene TRBV6-5 combines with J gene TRBJ1-2; 9 nucleotides align to TRBD1. V shed 4 bases and J 7 bases; nucleotides not matched to a gene: 13. The V gene's germline CDR1 is MNHEY and CDR2 SVGAGI. The CDR3 covers 16 residues. CDR3 nucleotides: TGTGCCAGCAGTTCTAAACGACCGGGACAGGGTTTTGGCTACACCTTC. Translation gives CASSSKRPGQGFGYTF.

This rearrangement joins TRBV4-1 to TRBJ2-2; TRBD2 aligns across 12 bases. The CDR3 is 17 residues long. J lost 7 bases, V lost 5 bases, and 11 bases had no gene match. Per the germline V gene, CDR1 is MGHRA and CDR2 is YSYEKL. The CDR3 DNA sequence: TGCGCCAGCAGCGCCGCGCTAGCGGGAGGGCCTGGCGGGGAGCTGTTTTTT. It specifies CASSAALAGGPGGELFF.

V is TRBV3-1 (or the pseudogene TRBV3-2) and J is TRBJ2-7, with TRBD2 identical over 9 bases. V was pared by 7 bases and J by 10 bases, with 14 bases of the junction left unmatched. This CDR3 is 14 amino acids long. Germline V gene sequence: CDR1 LGHDT, CDR2 YNNKEL (reference sequence). The CDR3 bases are TGTGCCAGCACCCCGGTTGCGGCGGGAGGGCCCCAGTACTTC. It translates to CASTPVAAGGPQYF.

CDR3 residues: CASSQESVNYGYTF. The CDR3 DNA reads as TGTGCCAGCAGCCAAGAATCCGTGAACTATGGCTACACCTTC. The gene calls are TRBV3-1 (or the pseudogene TRBV3-2) and TRBJ1-2, with D unclear. Looked up from germline, CDR1 is LGHDT and CDR2 is YNNKEL (reference sequence). This CDR3 has 14 residues. Trimming took off 0 bases at V and 2 bases at J, with 7 bases between the two ends.

The chain is built from TRBV6-6 and TRBJ2-5, with a possible D match to TRBD1 (6 bases). V lost 8 bases to trimming and J lost 0 bases, with 13 bases between them. The CDR3 is 14 residues long. Germline V gene data show CDR1 as MNHNY and CDR2 as SVGAGI (reference sequence). CDR3 nucleotide sequence: TGTGCCAGCGGTAACAGGGAGTACCAAGAGACCCAGTACTTC. Its protein product is CASGNREYQETQYF.

The V and J genes are TRBV11-3 and TRBJ2-1; D is undetermined. The CDR3 is made up of 14 amino acids. Germline lookup yields CDR1 SGHNT and CDR2 YENEEA. V was cut by 5 bases and J by 5 bases, with 13 bases left in between. DNA for the CDR3: TGTGCCAGCAGCCCTGGCTGGCCCAACAATGAGCAGTTCTTC. It encodes CASSPGWPNNEQFF.

This chain links TRBV2 with TRBJ2-1; 8 nucleotides align to TRBD2. Germline V gene lookup returns CDR1 SNHLY and CDR2 FYNNEI. J was trimmed by 9 bases and V by 11 bases; bases with no gene match: 15. This CDR3 has 14 amino acids. The CDR3: CASGGTRLASEQFF. CDR3 nucleotides: TGTGCCTCGGGAGGGACTAGATTGGCAAGTGAGCAGTTCTTC.

The chain is built from TRBV7-9 and TRBJ2-1; 10 bases align to TRBD2. V was clipped by 4 bases and J by 8 bases; unmatched bases: 14. Germline CDR1 reads SEHNR; CDR2 reads FQNEAQ (reference sequence). The CDR3 spans 17 residues. The chain's CDR3 is CASSSRGAGLAGDEQFF. CDR3 nucleotide sequence: TGTGCCAGCAGCTCCCGGGGGGCCGGGCTAGCGGGGGATGAGCAGTTCTTC.

This chain connects TRBV7-2 to TRBJ2-5, with D possibly matching TRBD2 (6 bases). Trimming cost V 4 bases and J 7 bases, with 19 bases left between them. The germline CDR1 and CDR2 sequences are SGHTA and FQGNSA. The CDR3 extends over 15 amino acids. CDR3 sequence (DNA): TGTGCCAGCAGCTCCCTGGGGGGAGATCAACGGACCCAGTACTTC. This codes for CASSSLGGDQRTQYF.

The chain carries TRBV18 and TRBJ1-6, with 10 bases identical to TRBD1. J gave up 10 bases and V 2 bases, and 14 bases lay outside the gene matches. Germline V CDR1 and CDR2: KGHSH, LQKENI. The CDR3 loop spans 18 amino acids. The CDR3 protein is CASSPVGTGAGDDSPLHF. The CDR3, as DNA: TGTGCCAGCTCACCAGTCGGGACAGGGGCCGGGGACGACTCACCCCTCCACTTT.

The chain joins TRBV6-5 to TRBJ2-1; 10 bases match TRBD2. Germline V CDR1 and CDR2: MNHEY, SVGAGI. This CDR3 spans 15 amino acids. Trimming at V came to 8 bases and at J to 6 bases, leaving 10 bases not matched to a gene. CDR3 DNA sequence: TGTGCCAGCGGGCGGCTAGCGGGAGCAGGCAATGAGCAGTTCTTC. Translating gives CASGRLAGAGNEQFF.

This chain joins TRBV5-1 and TRBJ1-5; 7 bases map to TRBD1. Trimming removed 8 bases from V and 4 bases from J; junction bases left unmatched: 9. CDR1 SGHRS and CDR2 YFSETQ come from the germline V gene. The CDR3 is made up of 14 amino acids. The CDR3 reads CASPLQGFNQPQHF. In DNA, the CDR3 is TGCGCCAGTCCTCTACAGGGGTTTAATCAGCCCCAGCATTTT.

V is TRBV28 and J is TRBJ1-2; TRBD1 matches 7 bases. J gave up 5 bases and V 8 bases, and 11 bases lay outside the gene matches. Per germline, CDR1 MDHEN and CDR2 SYDVKM. The CDR3 is 14 amino acids. CDR3 in amino acids: CASGDSPTFYGYTF. CDR3 coding DNA: TGTGCCAGCGGGGACAGTCCTACCTTTTATGGCTACACCTTC.

The chain has TRBV19 and TRBJ2-5; 8 bases align to TRBD1. Germline V gene sequence: CDR1 LNHDA, CDR2 SQIVND (reference sequence). The CDR3 runs to 14 residues. With 5 bases clipped from V and 7 bases from J, the junction kept 9 bases outside the gene matches. The CDR3 bases are TGTGCCAGTAGTGTCCAGGGGGCCGAGGGGACCCAGTACTTC. Its translation: CASSVQGAEGTQYF.

The chain recombines TRBV9 with TRBJ1-3; D is ambiguous. The CDR3 contains 12 residues. The germline CDR1 and CDR2 sequences are SGDLS and YYNGEE. With 4 bases removed from V and 14 bases from J, the gap between germline ends came to 16 bases. In nucleotides, the CDR3 is TGTGCCAGCAGCTCCCTGGCAGGCGCCCTATATTTT. It translates to CASSSLAGALYF.

V is TRBV11-3 and J is TRBJ2-1; 7 positions match TRBD2. The CDR3 is 16 residues long. Germline V gene sequence: CDR1 SGHNT, CDR2 YENEEA. V was clipped by 1 base and J by 4 bases; unmatched bases: 7. The chain's CDR3 is CASSLGSSGGYNEQFF. CDR3 in DNA: TGTGCCAGCAGCTTAGGGTCTAGCGGAGGGTACAATGAGCAGTTCTTC.